The 25 T cell receptor beta chains presented below share a single source sample, sequenced in a study of blood T cell repertoires in COVID-19. Generated by immunoSEQ multiplex PCR, the TCRdb table keeps only in-frame clones and is missing some. The data show about 140,000 clones, roughly four fifths seen once. The sample taken for sequencing was peripheral blood. Receptor source: a woman in her fifties or sixties with active or convalescent COVID-19.

CDR3 loop: CASSRMGGPQHF. The CDR3 nucleotides read TGTGCCAGCAGCCGGATGGGAGGGCCCCAGCATTTT. This chain connects TRBV3-1 (or the pseudogene TRBV3-2) to TRBJ1-5, with no clear D. V lost 4 bases to trimming and J lost 9 bases, with 10 bases between them. There are 12 residues in the CDR3. The V gene's germline CDR1 is LGHDT and CDR2 YNNKEL (reference sequence).

V is TRBV20-1 and J is TRBJ2-3; 11 positions agree with TRBD2. Germline V lookup: CDR1 DFQATT, CDR2 SNEGSKA (reference sequence). After removal of 3 bases from V and 5 bases from J, the junction contained 13 bases not matched to a gene. CDR3 length: 17 residues. The CDR3 spells CSASTSGSLPSRDTQYF. For the CDR3, the DNA is TGCAGTGCTAGTACTAGCGGGAGCCTCCCTAGCCGAGATACGCAGTATTTT.

The CDR3 is CASSHPAPSDEQYF. The CDR3, as DNA: TGTGCCAGCAGCCATCCGGCCCCTAGTGACGAGCAGTACTTC. This chain connects TRBV5-4 to TRBJ2-7; D not resolved. V shed 4 bases and J shed 5 bases, with 16 bases lying between them. The CDR3 loop spans 14 amino acids. Germline lookup yields CDR1 SGHNT and CDR2 YYREEE (reference sequence).

The chain employs TRBV7-2 and TRBJ2-2; 8 bases line up with TRBD1. Looked up from germline, CDR1 is SGHTA and CDR2 is FQGNSA. Germline trimming cut 4 bases from V and 1 base from J; bases unmatched to any gene: 2. This CDR3 contains 15 residues. CDR3 DNA sequence: TGTGCCAGCAGCTCCGGGACAGGGAACACCGGGGAGCTGTTTTTT. Translation: CASSSGTGNTGELFF.

The chain links TRBV12-3 or TRBV12-4 to TRBJ2-7, with D perhaps TRBD1 (6 bases). The germline V and J ends were trimmed by 5 bases and 5 bases, with 13 bases remaining between them. This CDR3 has 13 residues. CDR3 region: CASSHPDSNEQYF. The DNA for the CDR3 is TGTGCCAGCAGTCACCCGGACAGTAACGAGCAGTACTTC.

V usage is TRBV5-6 and J usage is TRBJ2-7, with 7 nucleotides matching TRBD1. Losses at the gene ends were 4 bases for V and 2 bases for J; bases not matched to a gene: 15. The germline CDR1 and CDR2 sequences are SGHDT and YYEEEE. The CDR3 totals 17 residues. This chain's CDR3 is CASSARCRQGRTYEQYF. CDR3 DNA sequence: TGTGCCAGCAGCGCCAGATGTCGACAGGGTAGAACCTACGAGCAGTACTTC. Full variable domain (remainder filled in from reference TRBV5-6 and TRBJ2-7): DAGVTQSPTHLIKTRGQQVTLRCSPKSGHDTVSWYQQALGQGPQFIFQYYEEEERQRGNFPDRFSGHQFPNYSSELNVNALLLGDSALYLCASSARCRQGRTYEQYFGPGTRLTVT.

The rearrangement uses TRBV7-2 and TRBJ1-2, with 10 bases lining up with TRBD1. Germline loops: CDR1 SGHTA, CDR2 FQGNSA. The CDR3 has 14 residues. V was clipped by 5 bases and J by 8 bases; unmatched bases: 8. The CDR3 nucleotides are TGTGCCAGCAGCCCTCGACAGGGGGCGATCGGCTACACCTTC. Translating gives CASSPRQGAIGYTF.

The chain carries TRBV3-1 (or the pseudogene TRBV3-2) and TRBJ1-1, with D hard to call. Between the trimmed V and J ends, which lost 1 base and 2 bases, there was a span of 8 bases. Germline V gene sequence: CDR1 LGHDT, CDR2 YNNKEL (reference sequence). The CDR3 covers 14 residues. CDR3 DNA sequence: TGTGCCAGCAGCCAAGGTACTGTCAACACTGAAGCTTTCTTT. This codes for CASSQGTVNTEAFF.

This chain links TRBV15 with TRBJ2-1, with TRBD2 matching 10 bases. The germline V gene encodes CDR1 LNHNV and CDR2 YYDKDF (reference sequence). The CDR3 covers 15 residues. Losses at the gene ends were 5 bases for V and 5 bases for J; bases not matched to a gene: 6. CDR3 sequence (DNA): TGTGCCACCAGCCCCGGGACTAGCGTGGACAATGAGCAGTTCTTC. Its translation: CATSPGTSVDNEQFF.

This chain's CDR3 is CASRFQGGAAGELFF. DNA for the CDR3: TGTGCCAGTAGGTTTCAGGGGGGAGCCGCCGGGGAGCTGTTTTTT. The rearrangement joins TRBV19 to TRBJ2-2; perhaps TRBD1 as D (7 bases). V shed 6 bases and J shed 6 bases, with 17 bases lying between them. Germline loops: CDR1 LNHDA, CDR2 SQIVND (reference sequence). The CDR3 length is 15 residues. Together with reference TRBV19 and TRBJ2-2, the CDR3 gives the full variable domain: DGGITQSPKYLFRKEGQNVTLSCEQNLNHDAMYWYRQDPGQGLRLIYYSQIVNDFQKGDIAEGYSVSREKKESFPLTVTSAQKNPTAFYLCASRFQGGAAGELFFGEGSRLTVL.

This chain joins TRBV3-1 (or the pseudogene TRBV3-2) and TRBJ2-1; 8 nucleotides agree with TRBD2. The CDR3 has 16 residues. V lost 0 bases to trimming and J lost 4 bases; unmatched junction nucleotides: 5. CDR1 is LGHDT, CDR2 YNNKEL, per germline (reference sequence). The CDR3 DNA sequence: TGTGCCAGCAGCCAAGACGGAGCGGGGGTGTACAATGAGCAGTTCTTC. Translated, it gives CASSQDGAGVYNEQFF.

The rearrangement uses TRBV7-2 and TRBJ1-1; D uncertain. The ends were cut back, 2 bases at V and 0 bases at J, with 10 bases in the middle. The CDR3 is 15 residues long. Germline assignment: CDR1 SGHTA and CDR2 FQGNSA. This CDR3 is CASSLKVTVNTEAFF. The CDR3 bases are TGTGCCAGCAGCTTAAAAGTTACGGTGAACACTGAAGCTTTCTTT.

This chain joins TRBV6-5 and TRBJ1-2, with 8 bases that match TRBD1. CDR3 size: 14 residues. Trimming cost V 8 bases and J 8 bases; bases outside gene matches: 13. CDR1 is MNHEY, CDR2 SVGAGI, per germline. The CDR3: CASSWGRGREGYTF. Here the CDR3 DNA reads TGTGCCAGCTCCTGGGGCAGGGGGCGCGAGGGCTACACCTTC.

V usage is TRBV5-1 and J usage is TRBJ1-2, with a weak D call TRBD1 (6 bases). Germline V lookup: CDR1 SGHRS, CDR2 YFSETQ. The CDR3 loop spans 16 amino acids. Trimming took 2 bases from V and 5 from J, leaving 19 bases between them. DNA for the CDR3: TGCGCCAGCAGCTTCGGCGGGGGCCTCTTACAGTATGGCTACACCTTC. It encodes CASSFGGGLLQYGYTF. The complete variable domain, with remaining parts taken from reference TRBV5-1 and TRBJ1-2, reads KAGVTQTPRYLIKTRGQQVTLSCSPISGHRSVSWYQQTPGQGLQFLFEYFSETQRNKGNFPGRFSGRQFSNSRSEMNVSTLELGDSALYLCASSFGGGLLQYGYTFGSGTRLTVV.

The rearrangement links TRBV30 to TRBJ2-3; 9 bases map to TRBD2. The CDR3 runs to 14 residues. Trimming took 3 bases from V and 3 from J; bases not matched to a gene: 4. The V gene's germline CDR1 is GTSNPN and CDR2 SVGIG (reference sequence). The CDR3 DNA reads TGTGCCTGGAGAGATAGCGGGAGAACAGATACGCAGTATTTT. The encoded protein is CAWRDSGRTDTQYF.

The chain employs TRBV15 and TRBJ1-1; 8 bases are a match to TRBD1. CDR1 and CDR2 from the germline V gene are LNHNV and YYDKDF (reference sequence). V dropped 5 bases and J dropped 3; count of bases not matched to a gene: 8. CDR3 length: 15 amino acids. The CDR3 nucleotides are TGTGCCACCAGCCCAAATATACAGGGGGACACTGAAGCTTTCTTT. Residues: CATSPNIQGDTEAFF.

Written as DNA, the CDR3 is TGTGCCAGCAGTCTCACCCGGGGAGGAGGAAGTTACGAGCAGTACTTC. Its protein product is CASSLTRGGGSYEQYF. The chain carries TRBV28 and TRBJ2-7, with a possible D match to TRBD2 (6 bases). V lost 5 bases, J lost 4 bases, and 21 bases lay in between. The CDR3 sequence is 16 residues long. The germline V gene has CDR1 MDHEN and CDR2 SYDVKM.

The rearrangement joins TRBV29-1 to TRBJ2-7; a weak D match, TRBD2 (5 bases). V shed 1 base and J shed 2 bases, with 9 bases lying between them. The CDR3 has 13 amino acids. Germline V lookup: CDR1 SQVTM, CDR2 ANQGSEA. The CDR3 nucleotides are TGCAGCGTTGAAGGGGGAGACACCTACGAGCAGTACTTC. It translates to CSVEGGDTYEQYF.

This clone showed up just a few times. The CDR3 here is CASSPGVRNTIYF. CDR3 coding DNA: TGTGCCAGCTCACCCGGGGTCCGAAACACCATATATTTT. V is TRBV18 and J is TRBJ1-3, with D hard to call. The CDR3 consists of 13 residues. V lost 3 bases to trimming and J lost 5 bases, with 8 bases between them. Germline values: CDR1 KGHSH, CDR2 LQKENI. The whole variable domain, filled in from reference TRBV18 and TRBJ1-3, reads NAGVMQNPRHLVRRRGQEARLRCSPMKGHSHVYWYRQLPEEGLKFMVYLQKENIIDESGMPKERFSAEFPKEGPSILRIQQVVRGDSAAYFCASSPGVRNTIYFGEGSWLTVV.

The chain uses TRBV19 and TRBJ2-3; the match to TRBD2 covers 9 bases. The germline gives CDR1 LNHDA, CDR2 SQIVND (reference sequence). Germline trimming cut 1 base from V and 4 bases from J; bases unmatched to any gene: 3. The CDR3 is made up of 15 amino acids. The CDR3 DNA sequence: TGTGCCAGTAGTATAGGACTAGCGGATTCAGATACGCAGTATTTT. Translated, it gives CASSIGLADSDTQYF.

The V call is TRBV4-3, the J call TRBJ1-1, with D perhaps TRBD1 (6 bases). Germline V gene data show CDR1 as LGHNA and CDR2 as YSLEER. Trimming stripped 0 bases from V and 8 bases from J, with 13 bases between. The CDR3 extends over 14 amino acids. The CDR3 nucleotides are TGCGCCAGCAGCCAAGATCTTAACAGGGACGAAGCTTTCTTT. The encoded protein is CASSQDLNRDEAFF.

In this sample, this clone turned up a few times. For the CDR3, the DNA is TGTGCCTGGAGTGTTTCCCGGTTCTCGTCCGTCTACGAGCAGTACTTC. Translated, it gives CAWSVSRFSSVYEQYF. The chain recombines TRBV30 with TRBJ2-7, with D hard to call. V was clipped by 0 bases and J by 3 bases, with 18 bases between them. This CDR3 has 16 residues. Germline CDR1 and CDR2: GTSNPN and SVGIG (reference sequence). The entire variable domain, with the rest obtained from reference TRBV30 and TRBJ2-7, is as follows: SQTIHQWPATLVQPVGSPLSLECTVEGTSNPNLYWYRQAAGRGLQLLFYSVGIGQISSEVPQNLSASRPQDRQFILSSKKLLLSDSGFYLCAWSVSRFSSVYEQYFGPGTRLTVT.

The chain couples TRBV30 to TRBJ2-7; 10 nucleotides match TRBD2. The length of the CDR3 is 12 residues. Germline V gene sequence: CDR1 GTSNPN, CDR2 SVGIG (reference sequence). V shed 3 bases, J shed 6 bases, and the junction held 2 bases outside the gene matches. The CDR3 bases are TGTGCCTGGAGGAGCGGGAGGGCCGAGCAGTACTTC. Its protein is CAWRSGRAEQYF.

This clone was picked up one time. The chain recombines TRBV19 with TRBJ1-2; 7 bases agree with TRBD1. Unmatched junction bases numbered 3, after V lost 1 base and J lost 4 bases. This CDR3 is built from 14 residues. Germline loops: CDR1 LNHDA, CDR2 SQIVND (reference sequence). Here the CDR3 DNA reads TGTGCCAGTAGTATAGGGGGACAGTCCTATGGCTACACCTTC. Amino acids: CASSIGGQSYGYTF.

The V call is TRBV29-1, the J call TRBJ1-1; 8 bases fit TRBD1. Germline values: CDR1 SQVTM, CDR2 ANQGSEA. V shed 4 bases, J shed 0 bases, and the junction held 1 base outside the gene matches. The CDR3 sequence is 13 residues long. DNA for the CDR3: TGCAGCGTTGGACAGGGGTTGAACACTGAAGCTTTCTTT. Its protein is CSVGQGLNTEAFF.